The clone carrying this TCR beta chain was seen only once. Specified time point: baseline, week 1 (first vaccination visit). Noted treatment: pre-vaccination baseline after standard-of-care therapy. These data are taken from a study of a mutant IDH1 vaccine in newly diagnosed glioma. Clones were sequenced by immunoSEQ multiplex PCR, and TCRdb holds only the in-frame ones, with some missing. This repertoire shows 30,000 to 40,000 clones, over 60% found once; its top ten account for about 8.4%. Between the trimmed V and J ends, which lost 0 bases and 0 bases, there was a span of 8 bases. The CDR3 runs to 16 residues. Germline CDR1 MNHEY, CDR2 SVGAGI.

The clonotype was recovered from a man in his forties or fifties with glioma. Some clones in this sample may be carry-over from other donors' samples. The V call is TRBV6-5, the J call TRBJ1-4; D is unresolved. The sample was peripheral blood mononuclear cells (PBMCs), taken from a glioma patient treated with radiotherapy, temozolomide or both. CDR3 residues: CASSYSQWATNEKLFF. The CDR3 DNA reads as TGTGCCAGCAGTTACTCGCAGTGGGCAACTAATGAAAAACTGTTTTTT.